This TCR beta chain was captured in a study of T cells after yellow fever vaccination. At the level of the study: Preparation of the low-cell-number fractions used SMART-Seq v4 Ultra Low Input.

By 5'RACE template switching, TCR cDNA was produced, with a universal primer site and UMIs added in the process. TCRdb fed the 5' RACE reads into MiXCR, producing one record per CDR3 protein. The sample contains 250,000 to 350,000 distinct CDR3 sequences, about 6.6% of which appear only once. This clonotype was seen at least ten times. Antigen: not known. Study-level points and caveats: Researchers report a weaker secondary response that nonetheless peaked faster, day 5 versus 15.

Germline loops: CDR1 MNHNY, CDR2 SVGAGI (reference sequence). The CDR3 consists of 13 residues. The V end lost 6 bases, the J end lost 0 bases, and 8 bases lay between the germline ends. The sequences come from PBMCs, collected 35 to 50 days after the first yellow fever vaccination. The chain uses TRBV6-6 and TRBJ1-1; the D gene is possibly TRBD1 (5 bases). The source is a man aged 18 to 29 who received the YFV17D yellow fever vaccine. This chain's CDR3 is CASRQDLNTEAFF. The DNA of the CDR3 is TGTGCCAGCAGACAGGACTTGAACACTGAAGCTTTCTTT.